These 24 T cell receptor beta chains were all obtained from the same sample, sequenced in a study of long-term antiretroviral therapy in people with HIV. Samples were assayed with immunoSEQ v3.0 at survey level. The data were produced by immunoSEQ multiplex PCR, yet TCRdb's version contains in-frame clones alone and is incomplete. Altogether about 15,000 clones are present, about 86% being singletons, with the ten largest covering 14% to 15%. Sample: unsorted PBMCs, taken roughly 2.3 years before starting antiretroviral therapy. Every receptor here comes from a woman between 25 and 40 years old with HIV.

As for this clone: A read error is likely here: a far larger clone is one base away. The rearrangement uses TRBV5-6 and TRBJ1-5; 12 nucleotides agree with TRBD1. The CDR3 is 17 amino acids. The germline CDR1 and CDR2 sequences are SGHDT and YYEEEE. The V and J ends lost 3 bases and 2 bases, in that order; junction bases with no gene match: 6. In DNA form, the CDR3 reads TGTGCCAGCAGCTCCGGGACAGGGGGCTCGGGCAATCAGCCCCAGCATTTT. Amino acid sequence: CASSSGTGGSGNQPQHF.

V is TRBV10-1 and J is TRBJ1-5; 7 bases align to TRBD1. CDR1 is WNHNN and CDR2 is SYGVQD in the germline V gene (reference sequence). V gave up 1 base and J gave up 1 base; unmatched junction bases: 1. The CDR3 has 15 amino acids. The CDR3 DNA is TGCGCCAGCAGTGAGTGGGACAGCAGCAATCAGCCCCAGCATTTT. Its protein is CASSEWDSSNQPQHF.

This clone was detected only once. The rearrangement links TRBV27 to TRBJ1-2; no definite D call. The CDR3 is made up of 14 amino acids. Germline-derived CDR1 and CDR2 are MNHEY and SMNVEV (reference sequence). V was shortened by 5 bases and J by 13 bases, with 23 bases between the two germline ends. CDR3 sequence (DNA): TGTGCCAGCAGTGTGGACCCCGAAGGATTAACGCTCACCTTC. Residues: CASSVDPEGLTLTF.

This clone has only one observation. The chain joins TRBV9 to TRBJ1-2; 7 bases align to TRBD1. The V and J ends lost 0 bases and 4 bases, in that order; junction bases with no gene match: 3. The CDR3 spans 14 residues. The germline gives CDR1 SGDLS, CDR2 YYNGEE. CDR3 region: CASSVEGGIYGYTF. CDR3 bases: TGTGCCAGCAGCGTAGAAGGGGGCATCTATGGCTACACCTTC.

This sequence joins TRBV6-6 and TRBJ1-5; TRBD1 is a possible D gene (5 bases). The germline CDR1 and CDR2 sequences are MNHNY and SVGAGI (reference sequence). V was trimmed by 4 bases and J by 1 base, leaving 14 bases between them. The CDR3 has 16 residues. The CDR3 reads CASSSPSGLSNQPQHF. In DNA, the CDR3 is TGTGCCAGCAGTTCCCCTTCAGGGTTGAGCAATCAGCCCCAGCATTTT.

The gene calls are TRBV19 and TRBJ2-7; D may be TRBD1 or TRBD2 (5 bases each). This CDR3 region has 13 residues. Trimming left V 5 bases short and J 3 bases short, with 11 bases between. From germline, CDR1 is LNHDA and CDR2 SQIVND (reference sequence). The chain's CDR3 is CASSWDLDYEQYF. In nucleotides, the CDR3 is TGTGCCAGTAGTTGGGACCTAGACTACGAGCAGTACTTC.

The chain combines TRBV19 with TRBJ2-7, with no clear D. The CDR3 length is 14 residues. V was cut by 6 bases and J by 2 bases, with 14 bases left in between. The germline V gene encodes CDR1 LNHDA and CDR2 SQIVND (reference sequence). CDR3 loop: CASSPNAHPYEQYF. The CDR3 DNA is TGTGCCAGTAGCCCCAATGCACACCCCTACGAGCAGTACTTC.

The J gene is TRBJ1-2, the V gene TRBV30; D is perhaps TRBD1 (6 bases). The CDR3 has 13 amino acids. CDR1 and CDR2 (germline): GTSNPN, SVGIG (reference sequence). Trimming pared 2 bases from V and 6 bases from J, leaving 13 bases between. The CDR3 DNA sequence: TGTGCCTGGAGTACAGGGCCTGGAAATGGCTACACCTTC. Translated, it gives CAWSTGPGNGYTF.

The chain uses TRBV4-1 and TRBJ1-2, with D perhaps matching TRBD1 (5 bases). Germline V gene sequence: CDR1 MGHRA, CDR2 YSYEKL. The germline V and J ends were trimmed by 0 bases and 4 bases, with 12 bases remaining between them. The CDR3 is 15 amino acids. DNA for the CDR3: TGCGCCAGCAGCCAAGAGCAGGGTTCAGCCTATGGCTACACCTTC. It translates to CASSQEQGSAYGYTF.

J is TRBJ2-7 and V is TRBV19; D is tentatively TRBD1 or TRBD2 (5 bases each). This CDR3 region has 12 residues. The V end was cut by 9 bases, the J end by 0 bases, with 9 bases between. Germline CDR1 and CDR2: LNHDA and SQIVND (reference sequence). This CDR3 is CASPGSSYEQYF. The CDR3, as DNA: TGTGCCAGCCCAGGGAGCTCCTACGAGCAGTACTTC.

This sequence joins TRBV25-1 and TRBJ1-1; maybe TRBD1 (6 bases). V lost 3 bases and J lost 1, with 12 bases in between. CDR1 is MGHDK, CDR2 SYGVNS, per germline. The CDR3 contains 15 residues. CDR3 region: CASSDPLGGNTEAFF. In DNA form, the CDR3 reads TGTGCCAGCAGTGACCCATTAGGGGGGAACACTGAAGCTTTCTTT.

The chain carries TRBV5-1 and TRBJ2-3; D may correspond to TRBD1 or TRBD2 (5 bases each). The CDR3 contains 14 residues. The germline gives CDR1 SGHRS, CDR2 YFSETQ. The V gene lost 4 bases and the J gene lost 6 bases, with 15 bases spanning the gap. CDR3 nucleotide sequence: TGCGCCAGCAGCCAGGGAGTGGTTGTGGATACGCAGTATTTT. Translating gives CASSQGVVVDTQYF.

This clone was seen only once. The CDR3 loop is CASSSKPDRDHGYTF. In nucleotides, the CDR3 is TGTGCCAGCAGCTCAAAGCCAGACAGGGACCATGGCTACACCTTC. The J gene is TRBJ1-2, the V gene TRBV7-9; 7 bases agree with TRBD1. The CDR3 consists of 15 residues. V shed 4 bases, J shed 6 bases, and the junction held 11 bases outside the gene matches. Per the germline V gene, CDR1 is SEHNR and CDR2 is FQNEAQ (reference sequence).

The CDR3 is CASSRGQDYADTQYF. CDR3 nucleotide sequence: TGCGCCAGCAGCCGGGGACAGGATTACGCAGATACGCAGTATTTT. The chain employs TRBV4-3 and TRBJ2-3; 8 nucleotides match TRBD1. Germline CDR1 is LGHNA and CDR2 is YSLEER. The junction had 7 bases not matched to a gene; V was cut back by 4 bases and J by 4 bases. The CDR3 has 15 residues.

V is TRBV2 and J is TRBJ1-4, with no clear D. V shed 6 bases and J shed 0 bases, with 11 bases lying between them. This CDR3 has 15 residues. The V gene's germline CDR1 is SNHLY and CDR2 FYNNEI. This chain's CDR3 is CASSKMGTTNEKLFF. The CDR3 nucleotides are TGTGCCAGCAGCAAAATGGGTACAACTAATGAAAAACTGTTTTTT.

The chain's CDR3 is CASSLRGSGNTIYF. The CDR3 bases are TGTGCCAGCAGTCTGAGGGGGTCTGGAAACACCATATATTTT. V is TRBV2 and J is TRBJ1-3; D perhaps matches TRBD1 (6 bases). Germline-derived CDR1 and CDR2 are SNHLY and FYNNEI. V lost 5 bases and J lost 1, with 9 bases in between. This CDR3 is 14 amino acids long.

The chain joins TRBV7-6 to TRBJ1-5; no reliable D call. This CDR3 region has 16 residues. The ends were cut back, 1 base at V and 2 bases at J, with 12 bases in the middle. The germline V gene has CDR1 SGHVS and CDR2 FNYEAQ. The CDR3 reads CASSLGAFPGNQPQHF. The CDR3 nucleotides read TGTGCCAGCAGCTTAGGGGCTTTTCCAGGCAATCAGCCCCAGCATTTT.

J is TRBJ1-4 and V is TRBV5-6; unclear D gene. V lost 2 bases to trimming and J lost 5 bases, with 13 bases between them. Germline CDR1 and CDR2: SGHDT and YYEEEE. This CDR3 is built from 15 residues. CDR3 nucleotide sequence: TGTGCCAGCAGCTTCCTGGGGAGTGCCAATGAAAAACTGTTTTTT. Protein sequence: CASSFLGSANEKLFF.

V and J are TRBV19 and TRBJ1-5; perhaps TRBD1 as D (6 bases). Germline loops: CDR1 LNHDA, CDR2 SQIVND (reference sequence). There are 16 residues in the CDR3. V lost 5 bases, J lost 9 bases, and 23 bases lay in between. Written as DNA, the CDR3 is TGTGCCAGTAGTGAAGTGGGTCGGGGGCGCGCACCGCCCCAGCATTTT. Protein product: CASSEVGRGRAPPQHF.

V usage is TRBV10-3 and J usage is TRBJ2-5; D may be TRBD1 (5 bases). CDR1 is ENHRY and CDR2 is SYGVKD in the germline V gene. The CDR3 covers 13 residues. Trimming stripped 8 bases from V and 2 bases from J, with 12 bases between. This CDR3 is CAIGAGEQETQYF. Written as DNA, the CDR3 is TGTGCCATCGGGGCAGGCGAACAAGAGACCCAGTACTTC.

V usage is TRBV18 and J usage is TRBJ1-5; 12 nucleotides line up with TRBD1. Germline loops: CDR1 KGHSH, CDR2 LQKENI. The CDR3 extends over 17 amino acids. V lost 0 bases, J lost 2 bases, and 2 bases stayed unmatched. DNA for the CDR3: TGTGCCAGCTCACCACCGGGACAGGGGGCGGGCAATCAGCCCCAGCATTTT. Encoded protein: CASSPPGQGAGNQPQHF.

The chain joins TRBV4-2 to TRBJ1-2; the match to TRBD1 covers 8 bases. CDR3 length: 18 residues. V lost 5 bases to trimming and J lost 2 bases; unmatched junction nucleotides: 16. Germline V gene lookup returns CDR1 LGHNA and CDR2 YNFKEQ. The CDR3, as DNA: TGTGCCAGCAGCTTGCGGTTAGGGACAGGTGTTGCAAACTATGGCTACACCTTC. As protein: CASSLRLGTGVANYGYTF.

The chain is built from TRBV5-1 and TRBJ2-7; TRBD1 matches at 10 bases. The CDR3 loop spans 15 amino acids. The germline CDR1 and CDR2 sequences are SGHRS and YFSETQ. The junction had 8 bases not matched to a gene; V was cut back by 6 bases and J by 2 bases. The CDR3 DNA sequence: TGCGCCAGCACCTTTGACGGGACAGGGGCCTACGAGCAGTACTTC. Translating it yields CASTFDGTGAYEQYF. Full variable domain (outside the CDR3, taken from reference TRBV5-1 and TRBJ2-7): KAGVTQTPRYLIKTRGQQVTLSCSPISGHRSVSWYQQTPGQGLQFLFEYFSETQRNKGNFPGRFSGRQFSNSRSEMNVSTLELGDSALYLCASTFDGTGAYEQYFGPGTRLTVT.

The V and J genes are TRBV5-5 and TRBJ2-5; D is unclear. Between the trimmed V and J ends, which lost 0 bases and 4 bases, there was a span of 16 bases. The germline V gene encodes CDR1 SGHKS and CDR2 YYEKEE (reference sequence). The CDR3 is 16 residues long. CDR3: CASSLAPPTDRETQYF. CDR3 sequence (DNA): TGTGCCAGCAGCTTGGCGCCCCCTACAGATAGAGAGACCCAGTACTTC.